This passage covers 5 T cell receptor beta chains from one sample sequenced in a study of cytomegalovirus exposure and HLA in healthy donors. The PCR was carried out with 60 Vbeta primers and 13 Jbeta primers. The protocol was immunoSEQ multiplex PCR, while the TCRdb copy is restricted to in-frame clones and leaves out a portion. The repertoire holds more than 130,000 clones, with about four fifths as singletons. Sequenced input: PBMCs. The receptors were sampled from a man aged 35 to 55 in good health and CMV-seropositive.

The CDR3 sequence: CASSQLTGGRETQYF. Here the CDR3 DNA reads TGCGCCAGCAGCCAACTTACAGGGGGCAGGGAGACCCAGTACTTC. The chain recombines TRBV4-1 with TRBJ2-5; 9 nucleotides align to TRBD1. The length of the CDR3 is 15 residues. Per germline, CDR1 MGHRA and CDR2 YSYEKL. With 2 bases clipped from V and 5 bases from J, the junction kept 6 bases outside the gene matches.

The rearrangement links TRBV2 to TRBJ2-1; 12 bases align to TRBD2. The germline V gene encodes CDR1 SNHLY and CDR2 FYNNEI. This CDR3 is 15 amino acids long. Germline trimming cut 7 bases from V and 8 bases from J; bases unmatched to any gene: 9. This CDR3 reads CASKSRLAGADEQFF. CDR3 sequence (DNA): TGTGCCAGCAAAAGTCGACTAGCGGGAGCAGATGAGCAGTTCTTC.

The CDR3 region is CASRPLFGQGAISAEKLFF. For the CDR3, the DNA is TGCGCCAGCAGGCCTCTGTTCGGACAGGGGGCGATTAGCGCTGAAAAACTGTTTTTT. The chain is built from TRBV4-1 and TRBJ1-4; 11 bases fit TRBD1. The CDR3 is 19 residues long. Germline-derived CDR1 and CDR2 are MGHRA and YSYEKL. J lost 7 bases, V lost 6 bases, and 19 bases had no gene match.

This sequence joins TRBV7-9 and TRBJ1-1; unclear D gene. CDR1 is SEHNR, CDR2 FQNEAQ, per germline (reference sequence). Trimming removed 6 bases at V and 0 bases at J, with 5 bases between. CDR3 length equals 12 residues. The CDR3 DNA sequence: TGTGCCAGCAGGCTACTGAACACTGAAGCTTTCTTT. This translates into CASRLLNTEAFF. Variable domain in full (rest from reference TRBV7-9 and TRBJ1-1): DTGVSQNPRHKITKRGQNVTFRCDPISEHNRLYWYRQTLGQGPEFLTYFQNEAQLEKSRLLSDRFSAERPKGSFSTLEIQRTEQGDSAMYLCASRLLNTEAFFGQGTRLTVV.

The table lists this clone with a few counts. J is TRBJ1-2 and V is TRBV6-5, with D perhaps matching TRBD1 (5 bases). Trimming shortened V by 3 bases and J by 4 bases, and 12 bases separated the two germline ends. The germline V gene encodes CDR1 MNHEY and CDR2 SVGAGI. CDR3 size: 14 residues. CDR3 sequence reads: CASSYRGRAYGYTF. The DNA of the CDR3 is TGTGCCAGCAGTTATAGGGGCAGAGCCTATGGCTACACCTTC.